The text below deals with one TCR beta chain. The target of this receptor is not known. The sample comes from a study of T cells expressing NK-cell markers (dated by TCRdb to 2018 to 2021). Some background on the complete study: Eight donors provided sorted CD3+CD56+NKG2C+, CD3+CD56+NKG2C- and CD3+CD56-NKG2C+ T-cell subsets, whose TCR beta-chain repertoires were profiled. Among the eight sequenced donors, seven were HCMV-seropositive and one was HCMV-seronegative. Randomly selected healthy volunteers, three men and five women, were used as the eight sequenced donors. The libraries were sequenced on Illumina HiSeq 2000/2500, MiSeq or NextSeq, producing 2 x 150 bp reads. Findings and caveats that apply to the study as a whole: Those dominant clonotypes were again the most abundant among CD3+CD56-NKG2C+ cells in a few donors, at roughly 25-60.1%. In six donors, the dominant CD3+CD56+NKG2C+ clonotypes were found to rank among the top 10 CD8+ clonotypes and to make up roughly 1.0-7.0% of CD8+ T cells. Whether the expanded NKG2C-expressing T cell clones were specific for HCMV antigens remained unclear.

HCMV-specific IgG was detected in serum with a commercial ELISA kit to determine HCMV serostatus. Peripheral blood mononuclear cells were isolated from blood by Ficoll density gradient centrifugation. The CDR3 numbers 16 residues from cysteine through phenylalanine. The record lacks a DNA sequence. The germline V gene (reference sequence) yields SGHKS for CDR1 and YYEKEE for CDR2. These reads were obtained on an Illumina HiSeq 2000. TCR beta cDNA libraries were prepared using 5'RACE template switching, which introduced a universal primer site and unique molecular identifiers. cDNA synthesis was primed from the TCR beta constant segment, followed by two successive PCR amplification steps. Per the original workflow: MIGEC was used to demultiplex reads and group the reads by UMI, and MiTCR was used to assemble and quantify clonotypes. Only TCR cDNA sequences supported by at least two reads were kept to exclude erroneous sequences. The tcR package was used for downstream repertoire analysis, with clonotypes matched between fractions based on CDR3 nucleotide sequence plus V segment. VDJmatch was used to annotate antigen specificity against VDJdb, with one amino acid substitution in CDR3 allowed. Each CDR3 protein sequence appears as one entry after TCRdb reprocessed the reads, and no DNA is included. TCRdb, not the original authors, processed these V and J calls. This sample's table carries around 470,000 distinct CDR3 sequences. The top ten hold under 1.5% of the sample.

This receptor was identified in a woman between 45 and 60 years old in good health. Donor details come from another sample of the same person, matched by shared clones. Rearrangement joined TRBV5-5 to TRBJ1-5; with no DNA, the TCRdb D assignment of TRBD1 cannot be verified. The sample consisted of blood T cells: a sorted CD56 or NKG2C T cell subset, CD4+ or CD8+ T cells, or bulk PBMC T cells (not recorded which). CDR3 protein: CASSPRGQGRGQPQHF. When the CDR3 is completed using the reference TRBV5-5 and TRBJ1-5 genes on either side, the full variable domain is DAGVTQSPTHLIKTRGQQVTLRCSPISGHKSVSWYQQVLGQGPQFIFQYYEKEERGRGNFPDRFSARQFPNYSSELNVNALLLGDSALYLCASSPRGQGRGQPQHFGDGTRLSIL.